This is a list of T cell receptor beta chains from one sample in a study of T cell repertoires in cytomegalovirus infection. TCRdb itself ran the reads through MiXCR, one entry per CDR3 protein. The sample shows some 150,000 distinct CDR3 sequences, roughly a quarter of them seen only once. Sequencing was done on a sample of PBMCs. These receptors all come from a human donor in good health (CMV status not recorded). Some clones in this sample may be carry-over from other donors' samples. Each CDR3 is given with its conserved first and last residue. The D gene is left open where the match is weak. Rows give clone size only sometimes, using once, few, many, or a class for an expanded clone.

abundance	v_gene	len	j_gene	d_gene	CDR3nt	CDR3aa
NA	TRBV5-1	15	TRBJ2-5	NA	TGCGCCAGCAGCGAGGATCAGGGGCGTAGGGAGACCCAGTACTTC	CASSEDQGRRETQYF
NA	TRBV24-1	11	TRBJ2-7	TRBD1	TGTGCCGCCGGGACAGACTACGAGCAGTACTTC	CAAGTDYEQYF
NA	TRBV20-1	13	TRBJ2-3	NA	TGCAGTGCTCGTGCTCCAGGCACAGATACGCAGTATTTT	CSARAPGTDTQYF
many	TRBV7-6	14	TRBJ2-3	TRBD2	TGTGCCAGCAGCTCTAGCGGGAAGACAGATACGCAGTATTTT	CASSSSGKTDTQYF
NA	TRBV29-1	14	TRBJ2-1	NA	TGCAGCTCTGGGGACACTGTCTCCTACAATGAGCAGTTCTTC	CSSGDTVSYNEQFF
few	TRBV19	15	TRBJ2-1	NA	TGTGCCAGTAGTACCATGATCGGGAGTAAAAGTGAGCAGTTCTTC	CASSTMIGSKSEQFF
few	TRBV9	15	TRBJ1-5	NA	TGTGCCAGCAGCGTAGGAATAGGGGGCAATCAGCCCCAGCATTTT	CASSVGIGGNQPQHF
few	TRBV18	14	TRBJ1-5	NA	TGTGCCAGCTCACCACGGTCTTCGGTAAAGCCCCAGCATTTT	CASSPRSSVKPQHF
NA	TRBV19	13	TRBJ2-1	TRBD1	TGTGCCAGCCGGGACAGGGGCAGGAATGAGCAGTTCTTC	CASRDRGRNEQFF
many	TRBV7-2	14	TRBJ2-5	NA	TGTGCCAGCAGCCTAATTATGGGGTGGGAGACCCAGTACTTC	CASSLIMGWETQYF
NA	TRBV5-6	16	TRBJ1-5	TRBD1	TGTGCCAGCAGCTTGCAACAGGGGGCTGGCAATCAGCCCCAGCATTTT	CASSLQQGAGNQPQHF
few	TRBV6-5	13	TRBJ2-5	NA	TGTGCCAGCAGTTATTATGGGCAAGAGACCCAGTACTTC	CASSYYGQETQYF
NA	TRBV5-4	15	TRBJ2-3	NA	TGTGCCAGCAGCTTCGCGACAGTCGGCACAGATACGCAGTATTTT	CASSFATVGTDTQYF
few	TRBV5-5	15	TRBJ2-3	TRBD2	TGTGCCAGCAGCCAAAGGACTAGCGGGACAGATACGCAGTATTTT	CASSQRTSGTDTQYF
many	TRBV7-2	15	TRBJ1-2	NA	TGTGCCAGCAGCTTAGCTGGAGGGAGTAACTATGGCTACACCTTC	CASSLAGGSNYGYTF
few	TRBV6-2/TRBV6-3	20	TRBJ2-3	TRBD2	TGTGCCAGCAGTTACCGGCTAGCGGGGTCCGGACTCCATCGCACAGATACGCAGTATTTT	CASSYRLAGSGLHRTDTQYF
NA	TRBV5-6	14	TRBJ2-1	TRBD1	TGTGCCAGCAGCTTGGGGACAGGGCTAAATGAGCAGTTCTTC	CASSLGTGLNEQFF
NA	TRBV20-1	12	TRBJ2-1	NA	TGCAGTGGGAGACCTTACTCGGTTAACAACCTCTTC	CSGRPYSVNNLF
NA	TRBV20-1	12	TRBJ2-7	TRBD1	TGCAGTGCTAGATGGACAGGTAGAGAGCAGTACTTC	CSARWTGREQYF
NA	TRBV2	13	TRBJ1-2	TRBD1	TGTGCCAGGAGACGACAGGGGTTCCATGGCTACACCTTC	CARRRQGFHGYTF
many	TRBV28	14	TRBJ1-5	TRBD1	TGTGCCAGCAGTTACGGACAGGACAATCAGCCCCAGCATTTT	CASSYGQDNQPQHF
few	TRBV2	15	TRBJ2-3	TRBD2	TGTGCCAGCAGTCCTCGAGCGGGAGCCCCAGATACGCAGTATTTT	CASSPRAGAPDTQYF
many	TRBV5-6	14	TRBJ2-7	NA	TGTGCCAGCAGCTTGCAGGACAGTCCCTACGAGCAGTACTTC	CASSLQDSPYEQYF
few	TRBV19	17	TRBJ1-1	NA	TGTGCCAGTAGTATACGGGGCAGAAAGTGGGTGAACACTGAAGCTTTCTTT	CASSIRGRKWVNTEAFF
few	TRBV15	15	TRBJ2-3	NA	TGTGCCACCAGCAGGGGGGTTGCGGCGGAAGATACGCAGTATTTT	CATSRGVAAEDTQYF
NA	TRBV4-2	14	TRBJ2-3	NA	TGTGCCAGCAGCCAAGAGACAGGAGGCGATACGCAGTATTTT	CASSQETGGDTQYF
NA	TRBV7-9	13	TRBJ1-5	NA	TGTGCCAGCACCCGCGGACCCAATCAGCCCCAGCATTTT	CASTRGPNQPQHF
few	TRBV29-1	12	TRBJ2-1	NA	TGCAGCGCTCAGGGTTCCTACAATGAGCAGTTCTTC	CSAQGSYNEQFF
medium-sized	TRBV7-9	14	TRBJ2-5	NA	TGTGCCAGCAGCCTCGTCGTCCCGGCTGGGACCCAGTACTTC	CASSLVVPAGTQYF
many	TRBV7-2	17	TRBJ2-3	TRBD2	TGTGCCAGCAGCTTGGGACTAGCGGGAGAGTTCGCAGATACGCAGTATTTT	CASSLGLAGEFADTQYF
NA	TRBV10-3	11	TRBJ2-7	NA	TGTGCCATCAGTGACAACTACGAGCAGTACTTC	CAISDNYEQYF
NA	TRBV20-1	16	TRBJ2-6	NA	TGCAGTGCTAGAAGGTGGGGGAGATCTGGGGCCAACGTCCTGACTTTC	CSARRWGRSGANVLTF
few	TRBV5-5	17	TRBJ2-1	NA	TGTGCCAGCAGCTTGGCCGTGGGGGGCAGATACCTCAATGAGCAGTTCTTC	CASSLAVGGRYLNEQFF
NA	TRBV5-1	15	TRBJ2-7	NA	TGCGCCAGCAGCTTTGGACGTAGTAATTCCTACGAGCAGTACTTC	CASSFGRSNSYEQYF
many	TRBV7-2	14	TRBJ1-2	NA	TGTGCCAGCAGCTTAGGACCCGGGCGCTATGGCTACACCTTC	CASSLGPGRYGYTF
NA	TRBV3-1	16	TRBJ2-5	NA	TGTGCCAGCAGCCAAGGGTTAACGGGAGTGGCGGAGACCCAGTACTTC	CASSQGLTGVAETQYF
few	TRBV28	14	TRBJ2-7	NA	TGTGCCAGCAGTCGGCCCCGTCCCCCCTACGAGCAGTACTTC	CASSRPRPPYEQYF
NA	TRBV12-3/TRBV12-4	13	TRBJ1-3	NA	TGTGCCAGCAGTTTGGCGCCGGGAAACACCATATATTTT	CASSLAPGNTIYF
many	TRBV4-3	19	TRBJ2-1	TRBD2	TGCGCCAGCAGCCAAGATCCGTATCTAGCGGGAGGGCGAAGGAATGAGCAGTTCTTC	CASSQDPYLAGGRRNEQFF
many	TRBV7-2	13	TRBJ2-4	NA	TGTGCCAGCAGCACGACAGGGAGGGGCATTCAGTACTTC	CASSTTGRGIQYF
NA	TRBV5-1	15	TRBJ1-1	TRBD1	TGCGCCAGCAGCTCAATTGGGACAGGCCCATCGGAAGCTTTCTTT	CASSSIGTGPSEAFF
NA	TRBV7-6	13	TRBJ2-5	TRBD2	TGTGCCAGCAGACTAGCGGCAGGGGAGACCCAGTACTTC	CASRLAAGETQYF
many	TRBV7-6	13	TRBJ1-1	NA	TGTGCCAGCAGCACATCCACTGGCGATGAAGCTTTCTTT	CASSTSTGDEAFF
many	TRBV7-9	15	TRBJ2-7	TRBD1	TGTGCCAGCAGCCCCCAAGGGGACAGGGCGGCCGAGCAGTACTTC	CASSPQGDRAAEQYF
NA	TRBV20-1	14	TRBJ2-3	TRBD1	TGCAGTGCAGCCGGGACAGGGGCTAAAGATACGCAGTATTTT	CSAAGTGAKDTQYF
NA	TRBV6-6	15	TRBJ2-6	NA	TGTGCCAGCAGACCCGGACAGTCTGGGGCCAACGTCCTGACTTTC	CASRPGQSGANVLTF
NA	TRBV6-6	13	TRBJ1-5	NA	TGTGCCAGCAGGGTAGGGATCAGGGAGCCCCAGCATTTT	CASRVGIREPQHF
NA	TRBV6-2/TRBV6-3	13	TRBJ2-7	NA	TGTGCCAGCAGCCGGACCCTTCATTACGAGCAGTACTTC	CASSRTLHYEQYF